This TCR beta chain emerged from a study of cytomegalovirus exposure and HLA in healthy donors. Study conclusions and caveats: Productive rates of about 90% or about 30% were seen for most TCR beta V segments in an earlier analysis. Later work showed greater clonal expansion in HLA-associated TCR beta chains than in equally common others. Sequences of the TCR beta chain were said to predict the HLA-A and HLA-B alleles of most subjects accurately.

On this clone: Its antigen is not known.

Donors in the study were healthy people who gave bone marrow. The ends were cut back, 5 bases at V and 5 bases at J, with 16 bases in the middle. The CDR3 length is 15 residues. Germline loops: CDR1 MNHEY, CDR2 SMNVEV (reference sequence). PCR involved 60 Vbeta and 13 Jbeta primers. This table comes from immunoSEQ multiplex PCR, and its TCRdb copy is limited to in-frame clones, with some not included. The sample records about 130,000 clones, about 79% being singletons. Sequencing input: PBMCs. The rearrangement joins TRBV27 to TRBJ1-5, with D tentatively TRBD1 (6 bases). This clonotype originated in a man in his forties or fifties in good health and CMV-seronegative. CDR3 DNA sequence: TGTGCCAGCAGTACAGGGCCTGGGCCATATCAGCCCCAGCATTTT. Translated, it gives CASSTGPGPYQPQHF.